The 30 T cell receptor beta chains below all came from one sample that was sequenced in a study of early T cells in non-severe SARS-CoV-2 infection. One entry per CDR3 protein results from TCRdb running MiXCR on the 5' RACE reads. The repertoire holds roughly 110,000 distinct CDR3 sequences, with 11% as singletons. Material for sequencing was whole blood. The origin of the receptors is an adult who was a healthcare worker with PCR-confirmed SARS-CoV-2 infection or an uninfected control (not recorded which).

The chain carries TRBV6-2 or TRBV6-3 and TRBJ2-1; TRBD2 aligns across 15 bases. Trimming cost V 6 bases and J 6 bases; bases outside gene matches: 6. The length of the CDR3 is 16 residues. Germline loops: CDR1 MNHEY, CDR2 SVGEGT. The CDR3 DNA sequence: TGTGCCAGCAGAAGGACTAGCGGGAGGGCCCTCAATGAGCAGTTCTTC. Its translation: CASRRTSGRALNEQFF.

This clonotype was counted many times. The V and J genes are TRBV20-1 and TRBJ1-1; 7 nucleotides agree with TRBD1. Trimming removed 4 bases from V and 4 bases from J; junction bases left unmatched: 9. The V gene's germline CDR1 is DFQATT and CDR2 SNEGSKA (reference sequence). The CDR3 extends over 14 amino acids. The DNA for the CDR3 is TGCAGTGCTAAGAGGGGAGACAGGGTCACTGAAGCTTTCTTT. The encoded protein is CSAKRGDRVTEAFF.

This clonotype was seen ten or more times. The chain couples TRBV2 to TRBJ2-4; tentative D call: TRBD1 (8 bases). The CDR3 has 15 residues. Germline CDR1 SNHLY, CDR2 FYNNEI. V lost 6 bases to trimming and J lost 8 bases, with 20 bases between them. CDR3 nucleotide sequence: TGTGCCAGCAGAGGGCGGACAGGGAGGGGAGACATTCAGTACTTC. Its protein is CASRGRTGRGDIQYF.

V gene TRBV7-2 combines with J gene TRBJ2-1; TRBD2 agrees at 11 bases. The V gene's germline CDR1 is SGHTA and CDR2 FQGNSA. This CDR3 comprises 15 residues. After removal of 4 bases from V and 7 bases from J, the junction contained 6 bases not matched to a gene. The CDR3 spells CASSSLAGGWNEQFF. Here the CDR3 DNA reads TGTGCCAGCAGCTCATTAGCGGGAGGGTGGAATGAGCAGTTCTTC.

This clonotype was detected many times. The genes are TRBV28 and TRBJ2-5; TRBD1 might be the D (5 bases). The CDR3 runs 14 residues. The germline V gene encodes CDR1 MDHEN and CDR2 SYDVKM. Trimming stripped 8 bases from V and 0 bases from J, with 13 bases between. In DNA form, the CDR3 reads TGTGCCAGCTTCCCCCAGGACAACCAAGAGACCCAGTACTTC. Translating gives CASFPQDNQETQYF. Filled out from reference TRBV28 and TRBJ2-5, the complete variable domain reads DVKVTQSSRYLVKRTGEKVFLECVQDMDHENMFWYRQDPGLGLRLIYFSYDVKMKEKGDIPEGYSVSREKKERFSLILESASTNQTSMYLCASFPQDNQETQYFGPGTRLLVL.

The chain uses TRBV20-1 and TRBJ2-7, with D perhaps TRBD1 (6 bases). The V end lost 5 bases, the J end lost 2 bases, and 10 bases lay between the germline ends. Germline CDR1 and CDR2: DFQATT and SNEGSKA (reference sequence). The CDR3 contains 12 residues. The CDR3 coding sequence is TGCAGTGCTCCGAGGGACACCTACGAGCAGTACTTC. Its translation is CSAPRDTYEQYF.

This clonotype was counted ten times or more. The chain joins TRBV7-9 to TRBJ2-1; 10 nucleotides match TRBD1. CDR1 is SEHNR and CDR2 is FQNEAQ in the germline V gene (reference sequence). The V and J ends lost 5 bases and 0 bases, in that order; junction bases with no gene match: 7. The CDR3 sequence is 17 residues long. The CDR3 DNA reads TGTGCCAGCAGCCGCCGGGACAGGGGTAGCTCCTACAATGAGCAGTTCTTC. It encodes CASSRRDRGSSYNEQFF.

The chain uses TRBV20-1 and TRBJ1-5, with D perhaps matching TRBD1 (6 bases). V lost 2 bases and J lost 4, with 12 bases in between. The V gene's germline CDR1 is DFQATT and CDR2 SNEGSKA (reference sequence). The CDR3 runs to 14 residues. The CDR3 loop is CSARMRQGNQPQHF. The CDR3 nucleotides are TGCAGTGCTAGAATGCGTCAGGGGAATCAGCCCCAGCATTTT.

This clonotype appeared many times. CDR3 in amino acids: CASSFWGVGYTEAFF. The CDR3 DNA reads as TGTGCCAGCAGTTTTTGGGGGGTGGGCTACACTGAAGCTTTCTTT. The rearrangement joins TRBV6-5 to TRBJ1-1, with D perhaps matching TRBD1 (5 bases). The CDR3 is made up of 15 amino acids. Trimming left V 4 bases short and J 3 bases short, with 15 bases between. Per germline, CDR1 MNHEY and CDR2 SVGAGI.

In this sample, this clonotype turned up many times. The chain couples TRBV6-1 to TRBJ1-5, with 7 bases identical to TRBD1. V trimming: 7 bases; J trimming: 4 bases; junction bases outside the gene matches: 10. Germline V gene lookup returns CDR1 MNHNS and CDR2 SASEGT. CDR3 length: 15 amino acids. CDR3 protein: CASTPRDSLNQPQHF. The DNA for the CDR3 is TGTGCCAGCACGCCCCGGGACAGCCTTAATCAGCCCCAGCATTTT.

This clonotype appeared a few times. The chain combines TRBV5-5 with TRBJ1-3, with D perhaps TRBD1 (6 bases). V shed 5 bases and J shed 0 bases, with 15 bases lying between them. CDR3 length equals 16 residues. Germline V CDR1 and CDR2: SGHKS, YYEKEE (reference sequence). CDR3: CASRPGTTSSGNTIYF. CDR3 coding DNA: TGTGCCAGCAGACCCGGGACAACCAGCTCTGGAAACACCATATATTTT. Full variable domain (missing parts from reference TRBV5-5 and TRBJ1-3): DAGVTQSPTHLIKTRGQQVTLRCSPISGHKSVSWYQQVLGQGPQFIFQYYEKEERGRGNFPDRFSARQFPNYSSELNVNALLLGDSALYLCASRPGTTSSGNTIYFGEGSWLTVV.

This clonotype has just a few counts. This chain joins TRBV20-1 and TRBJ2-1; D not resolved. Germline lookup yields CDR1 DFQATT and CDR2 SNEGSKA (reference sequence). V was shortened by 0 bases and J by 0 bases, with 12 bases between the two germline ends. This CDR3 spans 16 amino acids. CDR3 bases: TGCAGTGCTAGAGATCTTTTGGCGAGCTCCTACAATGAGCAGTTCTTC. It specifies CSARDLLASSYNEQFF.

This chain joins TRBV6-2 or TRBV6-3 and TRBJ2-2; the D gene is possibly TRBD2 (5 bases). CDR3 length: 13 amino acids. In germline, CDR1 is MNHEY, CDR2 SVGEGT. V shed 8 bases and J shed 7 bases, with 14 bases lying between them. CDR3 nucleotide sequence: TGTGCCAGCTATAGCGCGGTGAACGGGGAGCTGTTTTTT. It specifies CASYSAVNGELFF.

The chain carries TRBV19 and TRBJ2-7; D gene uncertain. The CDR3 is 11 residues long. The V end lost 8 bases, the J end lost 4 bases, and 9 bases lay between the germline ends. Germline loops: CDR1 LNHDA, CDR2 SQIVND (reference sequence). The chain's CDR3 is CASGRPYEQYF. Here the CDR3 DNA reads TGTGCCAGTGGTCGCCCATACGAGCAGTACTTC.

The sample holds a few counts of this clonotype. J is TRBJ2-1 and V is TRBV19; D perhaps matches TRBD2 (5 bases). The V and J ends lost 3 bases and 6 bases respectively, with 9 bases between them. Germline CDR1 reads LNHDA; CDR2 reads SQIVND (reference sequence). The length of the CDR3 is 13 residues. This CDR3 reads CASSILLVNEQFF. The CDR3 DNA follows: TGTGCCAGTAGTATTCTACTAGTCAATGAGCAGTTCTTC.

There are many counts of this clonotype. J is TRBJ2-7 and V is TRBV5-1; 12 bases fit TRBD2. The CDR3 contains 13 residues. Trimming took 8 bases from V and 7 from J; bases not matched to a gene: 7. The germline V gene has CDR1 SGHRS and CDR2 YFSETQ. Here the CDR3 DNA reads TGCGCCAGTACGACTAGCGGGAGAGGTGAGCAGTACTTC. Translated, it gives CASTTSGRGEQYF.

This clonotype was recorded at least ten times. J is TRBJ2-7 and V is TRBV6-5; unclear D gene. The CDR3 runs 11 residues. With 4 bases removed from V and 3 bases from J, the gap between germline ends came to 4 bases. In germline, CDR1 is MNHEY, CDR2 SVGAGI. CDR3 sequence reads: CASSFDYEQYF. The CDR3 DNA sequence: TGTGCCAGCAGTTTTGACTACGAGCAGTACTTC.

The V gene is TRBV12-3 or TRBV12-4, the J gene TRBJ2-7; possibly TRBD2 for D (6 bases). The CDR3 sequence is 13 residues long. Trimming removed 6 bases from V and 0 bases from J, with 9 bases in between. The CDR3: CASRPSASYEQYF. The DNA for the CDR3 is TGTGCCAGCAGACCTAGCGCCTCCTACGAGCAGTACTTC.

In this sample, this clonotype turned up a few times. The chain combines TRBV10-3 with TRBJ2-7; D is possibly TRBD2 (6 bases). Germline CDR1 and CDR2: ENHRY and SYGVKD. This CDR3 is built from 14 residues. Trimming pared 2 bases from V and 4 bases from J, leaving 12 bases between. The CDR3 coding sequence is TGTGCCATCAGTGAGGGGAGGTTGATTTACGAGCAGTACTTC. As protein: CAISEGRLIYEQYF.

Only a few counts were recorded for this clonotype. Possible read error: a much larger clone is one base away. V usage is TRBV28 and J usage is TRBJ2-1; 9 nucleotides match TRBD2. CDR1 MDHEN and CDR2 SYDVKM come from the germline V gene. The CDR3 spans 16 residues. V was pared by 5 bases and J by 5 bases, with 10 bases of the junction left unmatched. The CDR3 region is CASSVSSGRTDNEQFF. The DNA of the CDR3 is TGTGCCAGCAGTGTTTCCAGCGGGAGGACCGACAATGAGCAGTTCTTC.

This clonotype was picked up many times. The DNA of the CDR3 is TGTGCCAGCAGCTGGACGTACCAAGAGACCCAGTACTTC. Protein: CASSWTYQETQYF. This chain links TRBV5-5 with TRBJ2-5; D ambiguous. CDR1 is SGHKS and CDR2 is YYEKEE in the germline V gene (reference sequence). The V and J ends lost 3 bases and 0 bases respectively, with 6 bases between them. This CDR3 is built from 13 residues.

V gene TRBV9 combines with J gene TRBJ1-2; 7 nucleotides line up with TRBD1. V shed 3 bases and J 2 bases; nucleotides not matched to a gene: 10. The CDR3 extends over 16 amino acids. CDR1 and CDR2 from the germline V gene are SGDLS and YYNGEE. CDR3 sequence: CASSARTGSFNYGYTF. The DNA for the CDR3 is TGTGCCAGCAGCGCCCGGACAGGAAGTTTCAACTATGGCTACACCTTC.

In its sample, this clonotype was seen many times. The genes are TRBV13 and TRBJ2-1, with 8 positions matching TRBD2. The CDR3 runs 16 residues. Unmatched junction bases numbered 8, after V lost 4 bases and J lost 3 bases. The germline CDR1 and CDR2 sequences are PRHDT and FYEKMQ (reference sequence). CDR3 region: CASSSASGRGYNEQFF. CDR3 nucleotides: TGTGCCAGCAGCTCCGCAAGCGGGAGAGGCTACAATGAGCAGTTCTTC. The variable domain in full, with the rest retrieved from reference TRBV13 and TRBJ2-1, is AAGVIQSPRHLIKEKRETATLKCYPIPRHDTVYWYQQGPGQDPQFLISFYEKMQSDKGSIPDRFSAQQFSDYHSELNMSSLELGDSALYFCASSSASGRGYNEQFFGPGTRLTVL.

The table lists this clonotype with a count of one. The gene calls are TRBV15 and TRBJ1-4; 8 positions agree with TRBD1. Per germline, CDR1 LNHNV and CDR2 YYDKDF (reference sequence). The CDR3 is made up of 14 amino acids. Unmatched junction bases numbered 5, after V lost 3 bases and J lost 8 bases. This chain's CDR3 is CATSRDRDVEKLFF. CDR3 nucleotide sequence: TGTGCCACCAGCAGGGACAGGGATGTGGAAAAACTGTTTTTT. The full variable domain, in which reference TRBV15 and TRBJ1-4 provide the parts outside the CDR3, is DAMVIQNPRYQVTQFGKPVTLSCSQTLNHNVMYWYQQKSSQAPKLLFHYYDKDFNNEADTPDNFQSRRPNTSFCFLDIRSPGLGDTAMYLCATSRDRDVEKLFFGSGTQLSVL.

Only a few counts were recorded for this clonotype. V is TRBV28 and J is TRBJ2-7, with D hard to call. This CDR3 is built from 12 residues. Germline loops: CDR1 MDHEN, CDR2 SYDVKM. The V end was cut by 8 bases, the J end by 3 bases, with 11 bases between. This CDR3 is CASCPYGYEQYF. Here the CDR3 DNA reads TGTGCCAGCTGTCCTTATGGCTACGAGCAGTACTTC.

The V call is TRBV28, the J call TRBJ2-5; the D is unclear. V lost 4 bases and J 3 bases, leaving 12 bases between the germline ends. The CDR3 has 14 amino acids. Germline values: CDR1 MDHEN, CDR2 SYDVKM. The CDR3 region has the DNA TGTGCCAGCAGTTCCGTGACCATCAAAGAGACCCAGTACTTC. Translating gives CASSSVTIKETQYF.

The chain employs TRBV19 and TRBJ1-5, with D tentatively TRBD1 (5 bases). CDR3 length: 11 residues. CDR1 is LNHDA, CDR2 SQIVND, per germline (reference sequence). The CDR3 here is CAGGRNQPQHF. The CDR3 nucleotides read TGTGCGGGGGGAAGGAATCAGCCCCAGCATTTT.

The rearrangement uses TRBV12-3 or TRBV12-4 and TRBJ1-1; TRBD1 matches 8 bases. The J segment lost 5 bases and the V segment lost 8 bases, leaving 10 bases of the junction unmatched. CDR3 size: 14 residues. CDR3 DNA: TGTGCCAGCGGAAGCAGGGGGCTTGGAACTGAAGCTTTCTTT. It yields the protein CASGSRGLGTEAFF.

This clonotype was seen only a few times. This chain's CDR3 is CSAGTGTNYEQYF. The CDR3 nucleotides read TGCAGTGCTGGGACAGGGACCAACTACGAGCAGTACTTC. The chain carries TRBV20-1 and TRBJ2-7; 9 bases align to TRBD1. The germline CDR1 and CDR2 sequences are DFQATT and SNEGSKA (reference sequence). The CDR3 runs to 13 residues. Trimming took 5 bases from V and 3 from J; bases not matched to a gene: 5.

Only a few counts were recorded for this clonotype. This rearrangement joins TRBV20-1 to TRBJ2-3; 7 nucleotides line up with TRBD1. The CDR3 has 19 amino acids. Per the germline V gene, CDR1 is DFQATT and CDR2 is SNEGSKA (reference sequence). Trimming cost V 1 base and J 2 bases; bases outside gene matches: 18. The chain's CDR3 is CSARAWTGRPQGITDTQYF. The DNA for the CDR3 is TGCAGTGCTAGAGCCTGGACAGGCAGGCCCCAGGGTATCACAGATACGCAGTATTTT.